This TCR beta chain came from a study of cytomegalovirus exposure and HLA in healthy donors. About the study: The 120 validation repertoires, a later analysis reported, used the same platform as the 600 to 700 repertoires from the first cohort.

Clones were read by immunoSEQ multiplex PCR, and TCRdb kept only the in-frame ones, dropping some. The sample comprises about 100,000 clones, nearly 97% of which are singletons, and 0.67% rests with the top ten. Trimming took 1 base from V and 13 from J, leaving 11 bases between them. Per the germline V gene, CDR1 is MNHNS and CDR2 is SASEGT. This CDR3 comprises 13 residues. Sample: PBMCs. The TCR was taken from a woman aged 18 to 35 in good health and CMV-seronegative. This sequence joins TRBV6-1 and TRBJ1-6; D not certain. The CDR3 loop is CASSEGHGWPLHF. In DNA form, the CDR3 reads TGTGCCAGCAGTGAAGGCCACGGTTGGCCCCTCCACTTT.